Reported below is one T cell receptor (beta chain). The target antigen is unknown. The junction departs from the called germline gene at one end, perhaps through a read error. From the reads, TCRdb called clonotypes with MiXCR, one entry per CDR3 protein. The sample lists about 490,000 distinct CDR3 sequences; around 27% were seen once. From germline, CDR1 is SGHNT and CDR2 YYREEE (reference sequence). There are 11 residues in the CDR3. This record belongs to a study of T cell repertoires in cytomegalovirus infection. Overall study context: Shared public TCR beta signatures pointed to both CMV infection and a matching HLA type.

General observations from the study: HLA-C-restricted CMV-specific TCR beta clonotypes prevailed in the ex vivo response.

The sequenced sample was PBMCs. The source is a human donor in good health (CMV status not recorded). Some clones in this sample may be carry-over from other donors' samples. V gene TRBV5-4 combines with J gene TRBJ2-3; no clear D gene. The CDR3 here is CASSLGSRYLF. The CDR3 DNA reads TGTGCCAGCAGCTTGGGGTCTCGATACCTTTTT.